The clone carrying this T cell receptor beta chain was observed a few times. The CDR3 runs to 14 residues. The data belong to a study of blood T cell repertoires in COVID-19. This table comes from immunoSEQ multiplex PCR, and its TCRdb copy is limited to in-frame clones, with some not included. The sample has about 170,000 clones, over 75% seen once. The chain employs TRBV21-1 and TRBJ2-3; the table's D call TRBD2 went unverified against the DNA. TRBV21-1 is listed as a pseudogene. The sequence came from a woman under 30 who had recovered from COVID-19. Specimen: PBMCs or T cells enriched from blood (not recorded which). DNA of the CDR3: TGTGCCAGCATCGGGACTTACACCACAGATACGCAGTATTTT. The encoded protein is CASIGTYTTDTQYF.